The 30 T cell receptor beta chains below all came from one sample that was sequenced in a study of graft-versus-host responses after intestinal transplantation (TCRdb year 2021). Libraries were built with the immunoSEQ multiplex PCR assay. As stored in TCRdb, this immuneACCESS dataset retains in-frame rearrangements with V and J assigned. A fraction of the clones does not appear; measured against another copy, unresolved V genes explain less than half of the discrepancy, and the remainder lacks a known reason. Across this sample there are about 51,000 clones, with roughly 90% seen only once. Of the sample, roughly 0.62% falls within the top ten clones. These TCRs' antigens remain unknown. The sample's time point label, in plain terms: cells obtained before transplantation from donor or recipient. The specimen was unstimulated CD4+ T cells sorted from spleen or lymph node cells, collected before transplant. These receptor sequences come from a human donor who was the organ donor for an intestinal transplant.

This clone has a single count. The CDR3 DNA follows: TGCGCCAGCAGTGAGATCCAGGGGAAACAGTACTTC. Residues: CASSEIQGKQYF. The rearrangement joins TRBV10-2 to TRBJ2-7, with D possibly being TRBD1 (6 bases). V was clipped by 2 bases and J by 10 bases, with 12 bases between them. This CDR3 has 12 residues. The germline V gene has CDR1 WSHSY and CDR2 SAAADI.

The count of this clone is one. The gene calls are TRBV6-1 and TRBJ2-3; a possible D gene is TRBD2 (6 bases). V dropped 3 bases and J dropped 4 bases, with 14 bases sitting between them. From germline, CDR1 is MNHNS and CDR2 SASEGT. This CDR3 spans 15 amino acids. The DNA for the CDR3 is TGTGCCAGCAGTGAGTGGAGGGGAGGCCCAGATACGCAGTATTTT. The encoded protein is CASSEWRGGPDTQYF.

The V call is TRBV7-9, the J call TRBJ1-5; the D is unclear. The CDR3 has 13 residues. V gave up 3 bases and J gave up 3 bases, with 6 bases separating them. Germline V gene lookup returns CDR1 SEHNR and CDR2 FQNEAQ (reference sequence). The CDR3, as DNA: TGTGCCAGCAGCTTGGTGGCCAATCAGCCCCAGCATTTT. Its protein product is CASSLVANQPQHF.

CDR3 nucleotide sequence: TGCGCCAGCAGCTTGGCCCGGGGGTACTACAATGAGCAGTTCTTC. It codes for CASSLARGYYNEQFF. The V and J genes are TRBV5-1 and TRBJ2-1; tentatively, D is TRBD2 (6 bases). Trimming stripped 0 bases from V and 3 bases from J, with 10 bases between. The CDR3 has 15 residues. Germline CDR1 and CDR2: SGHRS and YFSETQ.

In the case of this clone: Other DNA sequences in this specimen translate into the identical CDR3. The chain has TRBV5-4 and TRBJ2-1; 7 positions agree with TRBD1. V was pared by 4 bases and J by 2 bases, with 6 bases of the junction left unmatched. From germline, CDR1 is SGHNT and CDR2 YYREEE (reference sequence). This CDR3 spans 15 amino acids. CDR3 DNA sequence: TGTGCCAGCAGCCCCAGACAGGGTCCCTACAATGAGCAGTTCTTC. Its translation is CASSPRQGPYNEQFF.

The V and J genes are TRBV10-1 and TRBJ2-1; 8 nucleotides agree with TRBD2. The CDR3 totals 15 residues. J lost 9 bases, V lost 3 bases, and 10 bases had no gene match. Germline V gives CDR1 WNHNN, CDR2 SYGVQD (reference sequence). The DNA of the CDR3 is TGCGCCAGCAGTGATGGGCCTAGCGGGTGGGGTGAGCAGTTCTTC. This gives the protein CASSDGPSGWGEQFF.

This chain uses TRBV29-1 with TRBJ2-7; maybe TRBD1 (5 bases). Trimming took off 4 bases at V and 2 bases at J, with 15 bases between the two ends. Germline CDR1 is SQVTM and CDR2 is ANQGSEA. The CDR3 has 14 residues. In DNA, the CDR3 is TGCAGCGTTGGTTTAAGGACAAGGACCTACGAGCAGTACTTC. Its protein product is CSVGLRTRTYEQYF.

V gene TRBV7-3 combines with J gene TRBJ2-1; 9 positions match TRBD2. The V and J ends lost 1 base and 5 bases, in that order; junction bases with no gene match: 3. CDR1 and CDR2 from the germline V gene are SGHTA and FQGTGA. There are 15 residues in the CDR3. The CDR3 loop reads CASSLSGRAHNEQFF. Here the CDR3 DNA reads TGTGCCAGCAGCTTAAGCGGGAGGGCCCACAATGAGCAGTTCTTC.

This rearrangement joins TRBV5-1 to TRBJ2-7, with D possibly TRBD2 on 5 matching bases. The CDR3 totals 13 residues. In germline, CDR1 is SGHRS, CDR2 YFSETQ. Trimming cost V 1 base and J 7 bases, with 12 bases left between them. CDR3 bases: TGCGCCAGCAGCTTGCCGGGATTAGAGGAGCAGTACTTC. Protein sequence: CASSLPGLEEQYF. Full variable domain (outside the CDR3, taken from reference TRBV5-1 and TRBJ2-7): KAGVTQTPRYLIKTRGQQVTLSCSPISGHRSVSWYQQTPGQGLQFLFEYFSETQRNKGNFPGRFSGRQFSNSRSEMNVSTLELGDSALYLCASSLPGLEEQYFGPGTRLTVT.

This rearrangement joins TRBV9 to TRBJ2-3; a possible D gene is TRBD1 (6 bases). This CDR3 contains 16 residues. Germline CDR1 reads SGDLS; CDR2 reads YYNGEE. V gave up 4 bases and J gave up 0 bases, with 15 bases separating them. CDR3 residues: CASSPLGTHSTDTQYF. The CDR3 DNA reads as TGTGCCAGCAGCCCTTTAGGGACACACAGCACAGATACGCAGTATTTT.

V usage is TRBV7-8 and J usage is TRBJ1-2; 7 nucleotides agree with TRBD1. V was pared by 5 bases and J by 4 bases, with 7 bases of the junction left unmatched. The CDR3 runs to 14 residues. CDR1 is SGHVS, CDR2 FQNEAQ, per germline. CDR3 amino acids: CASSNHQGGYGYTF. The CDR3 DNA sequence: TGTGCCAGCAGCAACCACCAGGGGGGCTATGGCTACACCTTC. The complete variable domain, with remaining parts taken from reference TRBV7-8 and TRBJ1-2, reads GAGVSQSPRYKVAKRGQDVALRCDPISGHVSLFWYQQALGQGPEFLTYFQNEAQLDKSGLPSDRFFAERPEGSVSTLKIQRTQQEDSAVYLCASSNHQGGYGYTFGSGTRLTVV.

This chain links TRBV19 with TRBJ1-5; D remains ambiguous. Germline loops: CDR1 LNHDA, CDR2 SQIVND (reference sequence). The V end lost 3 bases, the J end lost 4 bases, and 7 bases lay between the germline ends. The CDR3 length is 13 residues. CDR3 loop: CASSIGMNQPQHF. CDR3 sequence (DNA): TGTGCCAGTAGTATCGGGATGAATCAGCCCCAGCATTTT.

CDR3 residues: CASRQGGEETQYF. The CDR3 DNA follows: TGTGCCAGCAGACAAGGGGGCGAGGAGACCCAGTACTTC. The rearrangement joins TRBV6-5 to TRBJ2-5; 7 nucleotides match TRBD1. CDR3 size: 13 residues. J lost 5 bases, V lost 6 bases, and 6 bases had no gene match. Germline CDR1 reads MNHEY; CDR2 reads SVGAGI.

J is TRBJ2-5 and V is TRBV18; 12 bases align to TRBD1. The CDR3 length is 15 residues. V lost 3 bases and J lost 4; bases outside the gene matches: 3. CDR1 KGHSH and CDR2 LQKENI come from the germline V gene. This CDR3 is CASSPRDRGRETQYF. The CDR3 DNA sequence: TGTGCCAGCTCACCTCGGGACAGGGGGCGAGAGACCCAGTACTTC.

This chain joins TRBV6-1 and TRBJ2-5, with D perhaps matching TRBD1 (6 bases). The V and J ends lost 9 bases and 2 bases respectively, with 16 bases between them. The CDR3 covers 14 residues. CDR1 is MNHNS, CDR2 SASEGT, per germline. The CDR3 spells CASSGQPGQETQYF. In nucleotides, the CDR3 is TGTGCCAGTTCCGGACAGCCTGGGCAAGAGACCCAGTACTTC.

This sequence joins TRBV29-1 and TRBJ2-3; TRBD2 matches at 7 bases. V was clipped by 2 bases and J by 6 bases; unmatched bases: 8. The CDR3 is 14 amino acids. CDR1 and CDR2 from the germline V gene are SQVTM and ANQGSEA. CDR3 residues: CSVERDGGRDTQYF. For the CDR3, the DNA is TGCAGCGTTGAAAGGGACGGGGGGAGGGATACGCAGTATTTT.

This clone was detected only a few times. This rearrangement joins TRBV5-1 to TRBJ2-3; weak D call: TRBD1 (5 bases). Germline V gene sequence: CDR1 SGHRS, CDR2 YFSETQ. The CDR3 extends over 16 amino acids. Trimming removed 0 bases from V and 0 bases from J, with 11 bases in between. The CDR3 sequence is CASSLGIDSSTDTQYF. In DNA form, the CDR3 reads TGCGCCAGCAGCTTGGGAATCGACAGTAGCACAGATACGCAGTATTTT.

V is TRBV30 and J is TRBJ2-7, with D perhaps TRBD1 (6 bases). The CDR3 loop spans 14 amino acids. CDR1 is GTSNPN and CDR2 is SVGIG in the germline V gene (reference sequence). The germline V and J ends were trimmed by 4 bases and 2 bases, with 15 bases remaining between them. The CDR3 sequence is CAWTKIQGPYEQYF. The CDR3 DNA reads TGTGCCTGGACCAAGATACAGGGACCCTACGAGCAGTACTTC.

J is TRBJ2-1 and V is TRBV4-2, with 15 bases identical to TRBD2. Unmatched junction bases numbered 2, after V lost 1 base and J lost 7 bases. The CDR3 consists of 16 residues. Germline V gene data show CDR1 as LGHNA and CDR2 as YNFKEQ. DNA of the CDR3: TGTGCCAGCAGCCAAGTGGGGACTAGCGGGAGGAATGAGCAGTTCTTC. Its translation: CASSQVGTSGRNEQFF.

The J gene is TRBJ1-2, the V gene TRBV5-4; D gene unclear. Germline V CDR1 and CDR2: SGHNT, YYREEE (reference sequence). V lost 4 bases and J lost 5, with 12 bases in between. The CDR3 has 13 amino acids. The CDR3 coding sequence is TGTGCCAGCAGCACTTCCCGGGGTTATGGCTACACCTTC. Residues: CASSTSRGYGYTF.

The chain employs TRBV6-1 and TRBJ2-7; TRBD1 matches 7 bases. Trimming took 5 bases from V and 3 from J; bases not matched to a gene: 10. From germline, CDR1 is MNHNS and CDR2 SASEGT. This CDR3 contains 15 residues. In DNA form, the CDR3 reads TGTGCCAGCAGTTTACGGACAGGAATAGACTACGAGCAGTACTTC. Protein: CASSLRTGIDYEQYF.

This chain connects TRBV19 to TRBJ1-2, with D maybe TRBD1 (5 bases). The CDR3 runs 13 residues. The V gene's germline CDR1 is LNHDA and CDR2 SQIVND (reference sequence). Trimming removed 3 bases from V and 2 bases from J, with 7 bases in between. The CDR3 loop reads CASSMTENYGYTF. CDR3 DNA: TGTGCCAGTAGTATGACAGAGAACTATGGCTACACCTTC.

The V call is TRBV7-8, the J call TRBJ2-1; 13 bases agree with TRBD2. The germline V gene has CDR1 SGHVS and CDR2 FQNEAQ. With V trimmed by 5 bases and J by 6 bases, 10 bases remained unmatched. The CDR3 sequence is 17 residues long. The CDR3 region is CASSRVILAGGSNEQFF. CDR3 nucleotide sequence: TGTGCCAGCAGCCGAGTAATACTAGCGGGAGGGTCCAATGAGCAGTTCTTC.

This chain connects TRBV27 to TRBJ2-1; 10 nucleotides match TRBD2. J gave up 8 bases and V 3 bases, and 16 bases lay outside the gene matches. Germline CDR1 MNHEY, CDR2 SMNVEV (reference sequence). The CDR3 is 18 amino acids. DNA for the CDR3: TGTGCCAGCAGTTTTTCCTCGGTAGCGGGAGGATTCAACCATGAGCAGTTCTTC. It specifies CASSFSSVAGGFNHEQFF.

The chain employs TRBV9 and TRBJ1-2; D remains unclear. There are 13 residues in the CDR3. Trimming took 5 bases from V and 2 from J, leaving 10 bases between them. CDR1 and CDR2 (germline): SGDLS, YYNGEE. Here the CDR3 DNA reads TGTGCCAGCAGTTTGACTGACAACTATGGCTACACCTTC. Translation: CASSLTDNYGYTF.

The chain carries TRBV7-2 and TRBJ1-4; D possibly corresponds to TRBD1 (6 bases). Looked up from germline, CDR1 is SGHTA and CDR2 is FQGNSA. Trimming left V 4 bases short and J 7 bases short, with 13 bases between. The CDR3 runs 14 residues. The CDR3, as DNA: TGTGCCAGCAGCTCAGGACAGAAGGGTGAAAAACTGTTTTTT. Residues: CASSSGQKGEKLFF.

V is TRBV4-2 and J is TRBJ1-2, with 9 bases fitting TRBD1. The trim removed 0 bases at V and 8 bases at J, leaving 7 bases unmatched. Germline V lookup: CDR1 LGHNA, CDR2 YNFKEQ. This CDR3 contains 15 residues. CDR3 amino acids: CASSQDRTGGWGYTF. In DNA form, the CDR3 reads TGTGCCAGCAGCCAAGATCGAACAGGGGGCTGGGGCTACACCTTC.

The rearrangement uses TRBV6-6 and TRBJ1-4, with 8 bases aligning to TRBD1. V was pared by 5 bases and J by 5 bases, with 7 bases of the junction left unmatched. The length of the CDR3 is 15 residues. Germline CDR1 and CDR2: MNHNY and SVGAGI (reference sequence). The CDR3 nucleotides read TGTGCCAGCAGTCAACAGGGGGGGATCAATGAAAAACTGTTTTTT. Translating gives CASSQQGGINEKLFF.

This clone was picked up one time. The V call is TRBV4-2, the J call TRBJ2-1; 11 nucleotides line up with TRBD1. This CDR3 has 17 amino acids. V shed 4 bases and J 2 bases; nucleotides not matched to a gene: 7. Germline CDR1 and CDR2: LGHNA and YNFKEQ. The CDR3 protein is CASSRGTGGIAYNEQFF. The CDR3 DNA reads TGTGCCAGCAGCCGGGGGACAGGGGGTATTGCCTACAATGAGCAGTTCTTC.

This chain connects TRBV9 to TRBJ2-1; 11 nucleotides line up with TRBD2. The junction had 10 bases not matched to a gene; V was cut back by 3 bases and J by 5 bases. The CDR3 length is 17 residues. Germline values: CDR1 SGDLS, CDR2 YYNGEE. The chain's CDR3 is CASSELAGGLGDNEQFF. The CDR3 DNA sequence: TGTGCCAGCAGCGAGCTAGCGGGAGGACTGGGTGACAATGAGCAGTTCTTC.